One sample yielded the 16 T cell receptor beta chains listed below, sequenced in a study of post-analysis software for immune sequencing data. Broader study findings: About five TRBV segments occurring more often in patients than controls included TRBV5-6, TRBV5-1 and TRBV20-1.

Antigens for these TCRs are unknown. Libraries were made from TCR beta cDNA, and they carried unique molecular identifiers. From the PCR reads, TCRdb called clonotypes with MiXCR, one entry per CDR3 protein. The sample lists fewer than 600,000 distinct CDR3 sequences, roughly 45% occurring once. Sequencing input: blood. The receptor set was obtained from a girl aged 10 to 17 with multiple sclerosis.

This clonotype was seen many times. V is TRBV29-1 and J is TRBJ2-3; 10 bases match TRBD2. This CDR3 contains 18 residues. The trim removed 5 bases at V and 4 bases at J, leaving 18 bases unmatched. CDR1 is SQVTM and CDR2 is ANQGSEA in the germline V gene. The chain's CDR3 is CSVIRLDGPSGRADTQYF. CDR3 DNA: TGCAGCGTTATCCGACTCGATGGGCCTAGCGGGAGAGCAGATACGCAGTATTTT.

This clonotype has only a few counts. The chain employs TRBV27 and TRBJ2-6; TRBD2 aligns across 10 bases. Trimming took 4 bases from V and 3 from J; bases not matched to a gene: 12. The CDR3 contains 19 residues. From germline, CDR1 is MNHEY and CDR2 SMNVEV (reference sequence). This CDR3 is CASSSRLAGVVGGANVLTF. CDR3 nucleotides: TGTGCCAGCAGTTCCCGACTAGCGGGTGTAGTAGGTGGGGCCAACGTCCTGACTTTC.

The genes are TRBV28 and TRBJ2-7; tentatively, D is TRBD2 (6 bases). V was pared by 6 bases and J by 4 bases, with 22 bases between. The germline V gene encodes CDR1 MDHEN and CDR2 SYDVKM. The CDR3 has 16 amino acids. The CDR3 DNA reads TGTGCCAGCAGCTCCCAACAGGACTACGGGGAGTACGAGCAGTACTTC. Translating gives CASSSQQDYGEYEQYF.

In this sample, this clonotype turned up a few times. The chain carries TRBV9 and TRBJ2-3; D ambiguous. The V end was cut by 4 bases, the J end by 1 base, with 13 bases between. Germline V gives CDR1 SGDLS, CDR2 YYNGEE. The CDR3 covers 15 residues. CDR3 sequence (DNA): TGTGCCAGCAGCAGTTTGGCGACCGGCACAGATACGCAGTATTTT. Its protein is CASSSLATGTDTQYF.

The chain employs TRBV12-3 or TRBV12-4 and TRBJ2-2; D is possibly TRBD2 (5 bases). The CDR3 loop spans 16 amino acids. V lost 1 base to trimming and J lost 7 bases, with 16 bases between them. CDR3 DNA: TGTGCCAGCAGTTTAGACGTGAGGGCGGCGAACGGGGAGCTGTTTTTT. As protein: CASSLDVRAANGELFF.

The rearrangement uses TRBV20-1 and TRBJ2-1, with 8 bases identical to TRBD2. The CDR3 is made up of 13 amino acids. Germline CDR1 DFQATT, CDR2 SNEGSKA (reference sequence). After removal of 3 bases from V and 4 bases from J, the junction contained 2 bases not matched to a gene. In nucleotides, the CDR3 is TGCAGTGCTAGCGGGAGGGGGTACAATGAGCAGTTCTTC. Its protein product is CSASGRGYNEQFF.

V usage is TRBV28 and J usage is TRBJ1-1, with a weak D call TRBD1 (5 bases). Deletions cut 6 bases from V and 3 bases from J, with 17 bases between. Germline-derived CDR1 and CDR2 are MDHEN and SYDVKM. This CDR3 has 15 amino acids. CDR3 residues: CASSPTTDGDTEAFF. DNA of the CDR3: TGTGCCAGCAGCCCGACGACAGATGGGGACACTGAAGCTTTCTTT.

In this sample, this clonotype turned up a few times. This rearrangement joins TRBV5-5 to TRBJ2-7, with a possible D match to TRBD2 (6 bases). Germline V gives CDR1 SGHKS, CDR2 YYEKEE (reference sequence). This CDR3 is built from 15 residues. Deletions cut 2 bases from V and 4 bases from J, with 16 bases between. CDR3 in amino acids: CASSFPGTLGYEQYF. CDR3 nucleotides: TGTGCCAGCAGCTTCCCCGGGACTCTGGGGTACGAGCAGTACTTC.

V and J are TRBV29-1 and TRBJ2-7, with a possible D match to TRBD2 (5 bases). Germline CDR1 SQVTM, CDR2 ANQGSEA. Between the trimmed V and J ends, which lost 0 bases and 0 bases, there was a span of 12 bases. The CDR3 has 15 residues. Written as DNA, the CDR3 is TGCAGCGTTGAAGATCAAAGCGGACTCTCCTACGAGCAGTACTTC. Residues: CSVEDQSGLSYEQYF.

The chain uses TRBV24-1 and TRBJ2-2, with 9 positions matching TRBD1. The CDR3 extends over 16 amino acids. V lost 1 base and J lost 4; bases outside the gene matches: 3. Looked up from germline, CDR1 is KGHDR and CDR2 is SFDVKD. The CDR3 sequence: CATSDLGDRVTGELFF. Written as DNA, the CDR3 is TGTGCCACCAGTGATTTAGGGGACAGGGTCACCGGGGAGCTGTTTTTT.

The rearrangement joins TRBV6-1 to TRBJ2-3; the D is unclear. This CDR3 contains 16 residues. Germline V gives CDR1 MNHNS, CDR2 SASEGT. Trimming took 8 bases from V and 0 from J, leaving 18 bases between them. CDR3 sequence: CASSRMAEISTDTQYF. Here the CDR3 DNA reads TGTGCCAGCTCCCGGATGGCGGAAATCAGCACAGATACGCAGTATTTT.

The chain combines TRBV9 with TRBJ2-4, with D perhaps TRBD1 (6 bases). The J call is doubtful: the DNA matches TRBJ2-7 better. The CDR3 is 14 amino acids. Germline assignment: CDR1 SGDLS and CDR2 YYNGEE. The CDR3 sequence: CASNYDRYSYEQYF. CDR3 in DNA: TGTGCCAGCAACTACGACAGGTACTCCTACGAGCAGTACTTC.

This chain links TRBV28 with TRBJ2-1; a possible D gene is TRBD2 (5 bases). The CDR3 is 18 amino acids. The V end lost 3 bases, the J end lost 8 bases, and 26 bases lay between the germline ends. Germline-derived CDR1 and CDR2 are MDHEN and SYDVKM. CDR3 protein: CASSFRPLTAARADEQFF. The CDR3 DNA reads TGTGCCAGCAGTTTCCGCCCTCTAACAGCGGCGAGGGCGGATGAGCAGTTCTTC.

This clonotype was counted ten times or more. The genes are TRBV11-1 and TRBJ2-5, with 9 bases aligning to TRBD2. Germline V CDR1 and CDR2: SGHAT, FQDESV (reference sequence). With 1 base clipped from V and 3 bases from J, the junction kept 0 bases outside the gene matches. This CDR3 is built from 14 residues. The CDR3 DNA reads TGTGCCAGCAGCTTAGGACTAGCGGAAGAGACCCAGTACTTC. Amino acid sequence: CASSLGLAEETQYF.

The chain joins TRBV5-1 to TRBJ2-1; D gene unclear. CDR3 length equals 13 residues. V was pared by 4 bases and J by 8 bases, with 13 bases between. Germline loops: CDR1 SGHRS, CDR2 YFSETQ. CDR3 protein: CASSRNDNYEQFF. CDR3 DNA: TGCGCCAGCAGCCGGAACGATAATTATGAGCAGTTCTTC.

This clonotype showed up just a few times. The chain links TRBV6-2 or TRBV6-3 to TRBJ2-3, with D tentatively TRBD1 (6 bases). Trimming took off 6 bases at V and 6 bases at J, with 13 bases between the two ends. Germline V gene lookup returns CDR1 MNHEY and CDR2 SVGEGT. The CDR3 is 13 amino acids. The CDR3 DNA follows: TGTGCCAGCAGACTTACAGGGACGGATACGCAGTATTTT. Translating gives CASRLTGTDTQYF.